A selection of T cell receptor beta chains follows, all from one sample in a study of early T cells in non-severe SARS-CoV-2 infection. In TCRdb, the 5' RACE reads were re-called with MiXCR into one record per CDR3 protein. The table shows tens of thousands of distinct CDR3 sequences, with around 13% occurring only once. Sequenced material: whole blood. The receptors originated from an adult who was a healthcare worker with PCR-confirmed SARS-CoV-2 infection or an uninfected control (not recorded which). The CDR3 runs from the conserved cysteine through the conserved F or W. D genes are given only for firm matches. Clone size is shown for a subset of rows, as once, few, many or a class of expanded clone.

v_call	clone_size	d_call	j_call	cdr3_aa	cdr3_nt
TRBV25-1	.	.	TRBJ1-4	CASSPPGPTNEKLFF	TGTGCCAGCAGTCCCCCGGGCCCAACTAATGAAAAACTGTTTTTT
TRBV7-9	few	.	TRBJ2-2	CASSDYVTGELFF	TGTGCCAGCAGCGATTACGTTACCGGGGAGCTGTTTTTT
TRBV27	.	TRBD1	TRBJ1-2	CASRAGGRGYTF	TGTGCCAGCAGGGCAGGGGGCAGGGGCTACACCTTC
TRBV14	.	TRBD1	TRBJ1-1	CASSQASGGTGATEAFF	TGTGCCAGCAGCCAAGCCTCAGGCGGGACAGGGGCGACTGAAGCTTTCTTT
TRBV6-6	.	TRBD1	TRBJ1-5	CASRTGFSQPQHF	TGTGCCAGCCGGACAGGGTTTAGCCAGCCCCAGCATTTT
TRBV2	few	.	TRBJ2-1	CASSQDEQFF	TGTGCCAGCAGTCAGGATGAGCAGTTCTTC
TRBV6-1	many	.	TRBJ2-7	CALDGRRYEQYF	TGTGCGTTGGATGGGCGGCGCTACGAGCAGTACTTC
TRBV7-6	many	TRBD2	TRBJ2-1	CASSPLAGGTYNEQFF	TGTGCCAGCAGCCCTCTAGCGGGGGGAACCTACAATGAGCAGTTCTTC
TRBV2	.	.	TRBJ2-5	CASRRVETQYF	TGTGCCAGCCGCAGGGTTGAGACCCAGTACTTC
TRBV6-1	.	.	TRBJ2-7	CASSEMGDTYEQYF	TGTGCCAGCAGTGAAATGGGGGACACCTACGAGCAGTACTTC
TRBV9	.	TRBD2	TRBJ2-1	CASSVVSGSHNEQFF	TGTGCCAGCAGCGTAGTTAGCGGGAGCCACAATGAGCAGTTCTTC
TRBV6-6	few	TRBD1	TRBJ2-3	CASQIDRARTDTQYF	TGTGCCAGCCAGATCGACAGGGCTCGCACAGATACGCAGTATTTT